Described below is a single T cell receptor beta chain sequence and its context. This entry belongs to a study of T cell changes during pregnancy in multiple sclerosis. Repertoires were generated with immunoSEQ multiplex PCR, while TCRdb's copy carries only in-frame clones and drops some. The repertoire holds nearly 50,000 clones, with nearly 95% as singletons. Per the germline V gene, CDR1 is SGHDT and CDR2 is YYEEEE. J lost 0 bases, V lost 1 base, and 7 bases had no gene match. This CDR3 is 17 amino acids long. This specimen consisted of CD4+ T cells from peripheral blood mononuclear cells, obtained in the first trimester of pregnancy. This clonotype originated in a female donor with multiple sclerosis, enrolled in a pregnancy study. The V and J genes are TRBV5-6 and TRBJ2-3, with 8 bases that match TRBD1. Here the CDR3 reads CASSLRVGQASTDTQYF. The DNA for the CDR3 is TGTGCCAGCAGCTTGCGGGTGGGACAGGCTAGCACAGATACGCAGTATTTT.